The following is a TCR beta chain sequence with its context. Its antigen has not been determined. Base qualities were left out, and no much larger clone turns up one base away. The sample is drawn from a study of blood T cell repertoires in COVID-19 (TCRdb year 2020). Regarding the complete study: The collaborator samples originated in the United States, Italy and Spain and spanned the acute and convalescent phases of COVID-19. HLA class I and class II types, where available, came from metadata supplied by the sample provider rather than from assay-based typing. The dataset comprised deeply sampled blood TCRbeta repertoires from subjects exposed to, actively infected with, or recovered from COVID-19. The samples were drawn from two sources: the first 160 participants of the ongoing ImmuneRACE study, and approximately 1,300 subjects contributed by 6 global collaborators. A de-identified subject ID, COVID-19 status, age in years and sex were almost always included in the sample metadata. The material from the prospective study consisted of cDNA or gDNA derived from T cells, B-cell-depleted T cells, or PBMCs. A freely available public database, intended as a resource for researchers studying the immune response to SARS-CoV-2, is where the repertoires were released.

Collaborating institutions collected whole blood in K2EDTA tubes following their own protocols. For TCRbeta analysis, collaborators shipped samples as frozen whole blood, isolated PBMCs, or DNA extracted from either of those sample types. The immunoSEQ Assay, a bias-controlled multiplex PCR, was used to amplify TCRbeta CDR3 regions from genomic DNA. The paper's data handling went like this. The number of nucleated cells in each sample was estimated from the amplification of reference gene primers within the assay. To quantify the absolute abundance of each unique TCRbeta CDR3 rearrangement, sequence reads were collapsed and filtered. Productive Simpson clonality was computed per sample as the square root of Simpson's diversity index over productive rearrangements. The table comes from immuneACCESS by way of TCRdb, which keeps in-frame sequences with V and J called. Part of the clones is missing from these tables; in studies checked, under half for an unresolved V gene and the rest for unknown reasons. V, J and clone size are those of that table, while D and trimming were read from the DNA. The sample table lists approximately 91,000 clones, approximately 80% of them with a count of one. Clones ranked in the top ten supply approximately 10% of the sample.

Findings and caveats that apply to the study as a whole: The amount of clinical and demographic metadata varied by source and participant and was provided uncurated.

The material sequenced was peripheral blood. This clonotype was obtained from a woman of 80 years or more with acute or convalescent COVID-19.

The CDR3 region: CASSQVETPEKLFF. DNA sequence: TGCGCCAGCAGCCAAGTTGAGACACCAGAAAAACTGTTTTTT. The rearrangement combines TRBV4-3 with TRBJ1-4, with the D gene too uncertain to name. CDR1 LGHNA and CDR2 YSLEER are derived from the germline V gene. The CDR3 contains 14 residues, cysteine and phenylalanine counted. Only the CDR3 DNA stays, 42 bases, in frame from base 1. Trimming takes 1 base from V and 8 bases from J, and the germline ends sit 11 bases apart.